This T cell receptor (beta chain) was recorded in a study of blood T cells in healthy people across ages. The study's findings and limits: PBMCs that were unsorted prevented a conclusive naive versus antigen-experienced comparison.

To note about this clonotype: The antigen is unknown.

Healthy Russian Caucasian donors spanned ages about 6 to 95 years. Peripheral blood samples of around 11 milliliters were drawn from each donor. The CDR3 is 15 amino acids. J lost 4 bases, V lost 7 bases, and 6 bases had no gene match. Germline V CDR1 and CDR2: MNHEY, SMNVEV (reference sequence). Primers used in a second PCR of about 7 to 12 cycles were a sample-barcoded 5' primer and a J-beta primer mix. Paired-end reads containing CDR3 totaled no fewer than 2.5 million for each sample. TCRdb called the 5' RACE reads again in MiXCR, with one record for every CDR3 protein. The table includes around 1,600,000 distinct CDR3 sequences, 35% to 45% detected once.

The sequence came from a woman under 30 in good health. The sequencing input was blood. The chain uses TRBV27 and TRBJ2-1; 11 bases are shared with TRBD2. This chain's CDR3 is CASIGIAGGYNEQFF. In nucleotides, the CDR3 is TGTGCCAGCATTGGGATAGCGGGGGGGTACAATGAGCAGTTCTTC.